One and the same sample provided the 7 T cell receptor beta chains below, sequenced in a study of T-cell reconstitution after alpha-beta-depleted transplantation in children. Unique molecular identifiers were built into the TCRbeta library. In TCRdb, the PCR reads were re-called with MiXCR into one record per CDR3 protein. This sample carries about 200,000 distinct CDR3 sequences, about 7% of them seen once, and the ten largest clones take roughly 6%. Sequences were derived from PBMCs, sampled before TCRalphabeta/CD19-depleted stem cell transplant. These receptors all come from a boy aged 2-15 years with acute lymphoblastic leukemia, due to receive a stem cell transplant.

In this sample, this clonotype turned up a few times. This chain links TRBV12-5 with TRBJ2-2; D remains unclear. Trimming pared 4 bases from V and 3 bases from J, leaving 3 bases between. CDR1 LGHNT and CDR2 FRNRAP come from the germline V gene. This CDR3 is 12 amino acids long. The DNA for the CDR3 is TGTGCTAGTGGTTCGGACACCGGGGAGCTGTTTTTT. It codes for CASGSDTGELFF.

The genes are TRBV6-2 or TRBV6-3 and TRBJ2-1; 15 bases align to TRBD2. From germline, CDR1 is MNHEY and CDR2 SVGEGT. Trimming cost V 5 bases and J 8 bases; bases outside gene matches: 10. This CDR3 spans 17 amino acids. In DNA form, the CDR3 reads TGTGCCAGCAGTCGCGGACTAGCGGGAGGGGACCAGGATGAGCAGTTCTTC. It specifies CASSRGLAGGDQDEQFF.

This clonotype was counted many times. J is TRBJ2-1 and V is TRBV7-9, with TRBD1 matching over 7 bases. V shed 6 bases and J 8 bases; nucleotides not matched to a gene: 10. The CDR3 runs 14 residues. Looked up from germline, CDR1 is SEHNR and CDR2 is FQNEAQ (reference sequence). CDR3 sequence (DNA): TGTGCCAGCAGTCCGACAGGGCTAAGGGATGAGCAGTTCTTC. Residues: CASSPTGLRDEQFF.

In this sample, this clonotype turned up many times. This chain links TRBV11-2 with TRBJ2-2; 7 bases fit TRBD1. The J segment lost 13 bases and the V segment lost 5 bases, leaving 13 bases of the junction unmatched. The CDR3 runs to 14 residues. Germline V gene lookup returns CDR1 SGHAT and CDR2 FQNNGV. CDR3 residues: CASSLGQRLEWLFF. The CDR3 region has the DNA TGTGCCAGCAGCCTGGGACAGCGGTTGGAATGGCTGTTTTTT.

J is TRBJ1-1 and V is TRBV7-9, with D hard to call. The CDR3 extends over 14 amino acids. Trimming removed 2 bases from V and 0 bases from J, with 7 bases in between. Per germline, CDR1 SEHNR and CDR2 FQNEAQ (reference sequence). CDR3 protein: CASSLFRVNTEAFF. The CDR3, as DNA: TGTGCCAGCAGCTTATTTCGGGTGAACACTGAAGCTTTCTTT.

This clonotype was recorded at least ten times. The V and J genes are TRBV6-6 and TRBJ2-1; 10 bases match TRBD2. Germline trimming cut 1 base from V and 9 bases from J; bases unmatched to any gene: 0. The CDR3 length is 13 residues. Per germline, CDR1 MNHNY and CDR2 SVGAGI (reference sequence). CDR3 DNA sequence: TGTGCCAGCAGTTACTGGACTAGCGGTGAGCAGTTCTTC. Its translation is CASSYWTSGEQFF.

This clonotype was observed a few times. The rearrangement joins TRBV7-2 to TRBJ2-7; the D is unclear. CDR3 size: 11 residues. Germline values: CDR1 SGHTA, CDR2 FQGNSA. V was pared by 2 bases and J by 6 bases, with 5 bases between. The CDR3 protein is CASSLQVEQYF. As DNA, the CDR3 is TGTGCCAGCAGCTTACAAGTCGAGCAGTACTTC.